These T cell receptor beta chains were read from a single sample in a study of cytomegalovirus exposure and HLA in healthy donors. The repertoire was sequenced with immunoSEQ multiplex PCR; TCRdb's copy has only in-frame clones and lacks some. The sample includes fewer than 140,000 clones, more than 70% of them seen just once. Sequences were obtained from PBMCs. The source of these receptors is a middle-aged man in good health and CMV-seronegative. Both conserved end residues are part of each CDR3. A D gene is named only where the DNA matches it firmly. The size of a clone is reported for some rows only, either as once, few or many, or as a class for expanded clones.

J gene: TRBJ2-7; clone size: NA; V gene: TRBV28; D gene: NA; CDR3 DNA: TGTGCCAGCAGTTCCCACTTCGACCCCGTTCGAGGTCGGCGCGAGCAGTACTTC; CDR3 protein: CASSSHFDPVRGRREQYF
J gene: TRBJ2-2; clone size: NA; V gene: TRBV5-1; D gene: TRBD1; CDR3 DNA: TGCGCCAGCAGCTCTGGACAGGAACAAAACTTAATAGATACCACCGGGGAGCTGTTTTTT; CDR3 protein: CASSSGQEQNLIDTTGELFF
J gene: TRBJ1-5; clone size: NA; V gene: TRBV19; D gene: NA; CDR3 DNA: TGTGCCAGTAGTCCAGGGGTCGGGAATCAGCCCCAGCATTTT; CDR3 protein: CASSPGVGNQPQHF
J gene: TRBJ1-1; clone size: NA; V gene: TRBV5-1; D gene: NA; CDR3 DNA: TGCGCCAGCAGCGTGTCACAGGGCTCCACTGAAGCTTTCTTT; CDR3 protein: CASSVSQGSTEAFF
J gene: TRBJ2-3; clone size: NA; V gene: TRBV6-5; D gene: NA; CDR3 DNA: TGTGCCAGCAGTTACAGGGGTACGCAGTATTTT; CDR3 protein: CASSYRGTQYF
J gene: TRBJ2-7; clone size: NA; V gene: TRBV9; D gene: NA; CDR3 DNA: TGTGCCAGCAGCGTAGGGGACTTGGCGGGGCGGGGAGAGCAGTACTTC; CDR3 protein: CASSVGDLAGRGEQYF
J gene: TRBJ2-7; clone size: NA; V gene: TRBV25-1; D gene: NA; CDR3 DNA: TGTGCCAGCAGTGAATTGGGGACTGGGTACGAGCAGTACTTC; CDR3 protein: CASSELGTGYEQYF
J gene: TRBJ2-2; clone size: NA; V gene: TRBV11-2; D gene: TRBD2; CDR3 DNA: TGTGCCAGCAGCTTACGACTAGCGGGGGGGGCCGGGGAGCTGTTTTTT; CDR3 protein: CASSLRLAGGAGELFF
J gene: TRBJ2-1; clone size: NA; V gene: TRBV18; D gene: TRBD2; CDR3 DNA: TGTGCCAGCTCACCAGGGCTAGCGGATTCCTACAATGAGCAGTTCTTC; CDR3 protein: CASSPGLADSYNEQFF
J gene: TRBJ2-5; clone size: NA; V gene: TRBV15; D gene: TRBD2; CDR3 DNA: TGTGCCACCAGCAGAGGGACTAGCGGAGAACAAGAGACCCAGTACTTC; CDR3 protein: CATSRGTSGEQETQYF
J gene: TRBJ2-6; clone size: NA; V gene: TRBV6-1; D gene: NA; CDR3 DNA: TGTGCCAGCAGTGAAGAAGAGGGATCTGGGGCCAACGTCCTGACTTTC; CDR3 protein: CASSEEEGSGANVLTF
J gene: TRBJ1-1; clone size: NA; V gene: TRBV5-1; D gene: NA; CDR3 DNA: TGCGCCAGCAGCTTGGCCCCAAACACTGAAGCTTTCTTT; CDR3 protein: CASSLAPNTEAFF
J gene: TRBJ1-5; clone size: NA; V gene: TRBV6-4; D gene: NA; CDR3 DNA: TGTGCCAGCAGTGACTCGAAAAAAAGCGGAGGTGGGTTCGGAAGCAATCAGCCCCAGCATTTT; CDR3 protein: CASSDSKKSGGGFGSNQPQHF
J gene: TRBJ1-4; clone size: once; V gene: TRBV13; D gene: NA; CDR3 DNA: TGTGCCAGCAGCTTGAGGAGGACTAATGAAAAACTGTTTTTT; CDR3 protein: CASSLRRTNEKLFF
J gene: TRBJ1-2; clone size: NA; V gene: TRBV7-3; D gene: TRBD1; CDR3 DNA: TGTGCCAGCAGCCCACAGACAGGGAGCGGCTACACCTTC; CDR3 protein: CASSPQTGSGYTF
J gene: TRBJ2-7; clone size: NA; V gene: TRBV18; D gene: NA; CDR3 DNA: TGTGCCAGCTCATTCGGGACACCCCCTTCCTACGAGCAGTACTTC; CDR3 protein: CASSFGTPPSYEQYF
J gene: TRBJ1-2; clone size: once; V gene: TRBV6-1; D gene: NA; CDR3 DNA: TGTGCCAGCAGTGCCTCCGACCTGACAGGATATACTAACTATGGCTACACCTTC; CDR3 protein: CASSASDLTGYTNYGYTF
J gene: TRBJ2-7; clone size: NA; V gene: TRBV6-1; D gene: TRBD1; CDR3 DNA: TGTGCCAGCAGTGAACGTCCCAGGGGGATAAATATCTACGAGCAGTACTTC; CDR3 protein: CASSERPRGINIYEQYF
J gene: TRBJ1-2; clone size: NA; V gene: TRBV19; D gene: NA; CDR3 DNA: TGTGCCAGTATTCAACAGGGAAACTATGGCTACACCTTC; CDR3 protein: CASIQQGNYGYTF
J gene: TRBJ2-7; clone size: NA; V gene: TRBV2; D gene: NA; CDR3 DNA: TGTGCCAGCAGAGGACAGACAAATTCCTACGAGCAGTACTTC; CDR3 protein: CASRGQTNSYEQYF
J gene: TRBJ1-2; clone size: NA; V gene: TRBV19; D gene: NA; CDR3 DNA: TGTGCCAGTAGTGGGAGGGGGTGGCCCTATGGCTACACCTTC; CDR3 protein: CASSGRGWPYGYTF
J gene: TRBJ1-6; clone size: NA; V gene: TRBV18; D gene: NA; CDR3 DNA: TGTGCCAGCTCACCATACAGTACTAATTCACCCCTCCACTTT; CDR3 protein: CASSPYSTNSPLHF
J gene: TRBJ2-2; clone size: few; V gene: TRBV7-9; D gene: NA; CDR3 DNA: TGTGCCAGCAGCTTCTTCGCAGCGAACACCGGGGAGCTGTTTTTT; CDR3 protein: CASSFFAANTGELFF
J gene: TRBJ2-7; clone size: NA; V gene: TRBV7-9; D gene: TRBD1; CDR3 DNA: TGTGCCAGCAGCCTAGGGACAGGGGTTTCTTGGTACTTC; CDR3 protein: CASSLGTGVSWYF
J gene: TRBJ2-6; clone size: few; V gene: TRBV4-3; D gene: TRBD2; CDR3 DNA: TGCGCCAGCATGGGAGGGAGAGGGGCCAACGTCCTGACTTTC; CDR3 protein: CASMGGRGANVLTF
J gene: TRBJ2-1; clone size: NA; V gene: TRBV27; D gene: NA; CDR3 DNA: TGTGCCAGCAGAACCCCAGAATCCTCCTACAATGAGCAGTTCTTC; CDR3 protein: CASRTPESSYNEQFF
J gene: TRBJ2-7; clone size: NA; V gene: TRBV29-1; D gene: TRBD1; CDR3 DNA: TGCAGCGTTACAAGGCAGGGGGCCCCCTACGAGCAGTACTTC; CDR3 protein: CSVTRQGAPYEQYF
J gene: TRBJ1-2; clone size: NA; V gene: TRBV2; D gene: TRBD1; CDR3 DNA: TGTGCCAAGGGGGGGACAGGGGGTGGAGGCTACACCTTC; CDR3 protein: CAKGGTGGGGYTF
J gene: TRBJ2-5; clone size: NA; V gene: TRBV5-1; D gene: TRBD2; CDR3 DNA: TGCGCCAGCAGCTTGGCGCTAGCGGGGCAAGAGACCCAGTACTTC; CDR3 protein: CASSLALAGQETQYF
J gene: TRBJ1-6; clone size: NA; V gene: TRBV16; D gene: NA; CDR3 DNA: TGTGCCAGCAGCCAATCGGGGGCAGGGGAACCCCTCCACTTT; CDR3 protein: CASSQSGAGEPLHF
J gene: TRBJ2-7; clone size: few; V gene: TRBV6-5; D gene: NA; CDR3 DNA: TGTGCCAGCAGTGTGGCTAGCGAGACCTCCTACGAGCAGTACTTC; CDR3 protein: CASSVASETSYEQYF
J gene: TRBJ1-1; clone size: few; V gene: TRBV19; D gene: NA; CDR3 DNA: TGTGCCAGTAGCCAGGGTTACACTGAAGCTTTCTTT; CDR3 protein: CASSQGYTEAFF
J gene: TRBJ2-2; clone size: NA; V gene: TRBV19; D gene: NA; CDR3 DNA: TGTGCCAGTAGTGTCTTAGCCCCACGTACCGGGGAGCTGTTTTTT; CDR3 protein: CASSVLAPRTGELFF
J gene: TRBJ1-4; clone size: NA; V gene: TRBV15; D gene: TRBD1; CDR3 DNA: TGTGCCACCAGCAGTCCGGGACAGGGGGCGAGGAAACTGTTTTTT; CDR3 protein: CATSSPGQGARKLFF
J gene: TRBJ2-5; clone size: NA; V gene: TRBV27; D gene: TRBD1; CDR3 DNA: TGTGCCAGCAGTCTCCGACAGGGGGCTTTGGTAGAGACCCAGTACTTC; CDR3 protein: CASSLRQGALVETQYF
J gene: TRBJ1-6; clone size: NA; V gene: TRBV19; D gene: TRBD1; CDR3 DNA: TGTGCCAGTAGTAATGCAGGGGGCGTCGGTTCACCCCTCCACTTT; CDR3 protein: CASSNAGGVGSPLHF
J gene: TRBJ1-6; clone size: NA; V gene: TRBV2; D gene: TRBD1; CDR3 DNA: TGTGCCAGCAGGAGAGACAGGGATAATTCACCCCTCCACTTT; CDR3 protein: CASRRDRDNSPLHF
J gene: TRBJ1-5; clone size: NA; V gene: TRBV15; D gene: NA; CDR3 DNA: TGTGCCACCAGCAGAGCCCTCGACAGGAATCAGCCCCAGCATTTT; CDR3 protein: CATSRALDRNQPQHF
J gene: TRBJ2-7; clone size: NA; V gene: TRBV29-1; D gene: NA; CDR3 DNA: TGCAGCGTGCAGGGTCTCGCCTACGAGCAGTACTTC; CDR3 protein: CSVQGLAYEQYF
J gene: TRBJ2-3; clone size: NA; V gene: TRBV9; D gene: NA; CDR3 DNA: TGTGCCAGCAGCGTAGGTGGCAGCACAGATACGCAGTATTTT; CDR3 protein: CASSVGGSTDTQYF
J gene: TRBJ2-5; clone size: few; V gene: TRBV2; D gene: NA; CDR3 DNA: TGTGCCAGCAGTGATGAGGTCCGTGAGACCCAGTACTTC; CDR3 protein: CASSDEVRETQYF
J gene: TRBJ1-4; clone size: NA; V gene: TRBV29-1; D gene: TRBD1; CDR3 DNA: TGCAGCGTTGCGGACAGGGATAAACTGTTTTTT; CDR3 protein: CSVADRDKLFF
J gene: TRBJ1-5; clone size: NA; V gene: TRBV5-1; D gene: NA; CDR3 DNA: TGCGCCAGCAGCGAACAGGGCGGGAATCAGCCCCAGCATTTT; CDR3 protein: CASSEQGGNQPQHF
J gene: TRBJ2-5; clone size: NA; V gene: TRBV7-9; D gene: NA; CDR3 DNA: TGTGCCAGCAGCCGGGATAGAGGGGAGACCCAGTACTTC; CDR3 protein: CASSRDRGETQYF
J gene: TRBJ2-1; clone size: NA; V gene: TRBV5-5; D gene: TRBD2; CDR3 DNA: TGTGCCAGCAGCTTGGTGGCACTAGCGGGGGGGGACAATGAGCAGTTCTTC; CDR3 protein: CASSLVALAGGDNEQFF